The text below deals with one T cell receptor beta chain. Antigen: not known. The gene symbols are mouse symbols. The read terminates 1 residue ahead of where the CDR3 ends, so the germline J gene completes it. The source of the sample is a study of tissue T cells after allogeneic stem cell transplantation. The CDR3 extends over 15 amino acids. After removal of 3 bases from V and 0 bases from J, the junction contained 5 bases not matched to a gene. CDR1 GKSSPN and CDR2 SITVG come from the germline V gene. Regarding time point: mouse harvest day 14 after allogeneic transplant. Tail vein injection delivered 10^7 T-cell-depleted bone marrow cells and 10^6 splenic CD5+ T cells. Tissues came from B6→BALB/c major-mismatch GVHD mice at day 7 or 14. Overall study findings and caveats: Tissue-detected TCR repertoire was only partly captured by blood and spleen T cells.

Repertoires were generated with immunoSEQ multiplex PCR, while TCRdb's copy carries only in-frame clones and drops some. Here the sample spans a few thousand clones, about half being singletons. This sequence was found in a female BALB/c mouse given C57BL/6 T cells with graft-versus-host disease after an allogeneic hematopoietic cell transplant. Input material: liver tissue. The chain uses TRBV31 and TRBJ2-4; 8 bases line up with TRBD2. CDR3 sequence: CAWRVGGTSQNTLYF. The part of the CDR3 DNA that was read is TGTGCCTGGAGAGTGGGGGGGACCAGTCAAAACACCTTGTAC.